The rows below give T cell receptor beta chains drawn from one sample of a study of control samples from healthy donors and cancer patients. The repertoire was sequenced with immunoSEQ multiplex PCR; TCRdb's copy has only in-frame clones and lacks some. The sample comprises more than 30,000 clones, roughly 94% of which are singletons, and 6.6% rests with the top ten. Sequencing used blood. All receptors derive from a man in his sixties in good health. Both conserved end residues are part of each CDR3. A D gene is named only where the DNA matches it firmly. A clone size is listed for some rows: how often the clone was seen (once, few, many), or a class if it is expanded.

V: TRBV18
size: once
J: TRBJ1-2
D: .
DNA: TGTGCCAGCTCATCCCAGTCGGGGCTGGACTATGGCTACACCTTC
CDR3: CASSSQSGLDYGYTF

V: TRBV7-9
size: once
J: TRBJ1-1
D: TRBD1
DNA: TGTGCCAGCAGCCCACGACAGGGAAGGGCCACTGAAGCTTTCTTT
CDR3: CASSPRQGRATEAFF

V: TRBV6-5
size: .
J: TRBJ1-6
D: .
DNA: TGTGCCAGCAGTTACTTGGACACCCTTAATTCACCCCTCCACTTT
CDR3: CASSYLDTLNSPLHF

V: TRBV11-2
size: .
J: TRBJ2-7
D: .
DNA: TGTGCCAGCAGAAGCGACAGTTACGAGCAGTACTTC
CDR3: CASRSDSYEQYF

V: TRBV7-9
size: once
J: TRBJ1-4
D: .
DNA: TGTGCCAGCAGCTTGGGACAATTTAGGGAAAAACTGTTTTTT
CDR3: CASSLGQFREKLFF

V: TRBV28
size: .
J: TRBJ1-2
D: .
DNA: TGTGCCAGCAAGACGGCAGGGTTCGGCTACACCTTC
CDR3: CASKTAGFGYTF

V: TRBV12-3/TRBV12-4
size: .
J: TRBJ2-1
D: .
DNA: TGTGCCAGCAGTTTTCCCAATGACAATGAGCAGTTCTTC
CDR3: CASSFPNDNEQFF

V: TRBV14
size: .
J: TRBJ2-1
D: .
DNA: TGTGCCAGCAGCCCCGGACATAATGAGCAGTTCTTC
CDR3: CASSPGHNEQFF

V: TRBV6-1
size: .
J: TRBJ1-1
D: .
DNA: TGTGCCAGCAGTGAAGTCCCGGGCGTAAGCACTGAAGCTTTCTTT
CDR3: CASSEVPGVSTEAFF

V: TRBV19
size: .
J: TRBJ2-5
D: .
DNA: TGTGCCAGTAGTATCAGGGAGACCCAGTACTTC
CDR3: CASSIRETQYF

V: TRBV6-5
size: .
J: TRBJ1-2
D: .
DNA: TGTGCCAGCAGGCTGGACCCAACTGACTATGGCTACACCTTC
CDR3: CASRLDPTDYGYTF

V: TRBV18
size: .
J: TRBJ1-2
D: .
DNA: TGTGCCAGCTCCCCGGCCCCGGGCCTCGGGCTATATGGCTACACCTTC
CDR3: CASSPAPGLGLYGYTF

V: TRBV7-7
size: .
J: TRBJ2-3
D: TRBD2
DNA: TGTGCCAGCAGCTTGGGGACTAGCGGGGGTTCAGATACGCAGTATTTT
CDR3: CASSLGTSGGSDTQYF

V: TRBV12-3/TRBV12-4
size: .
J: TRBJ1-2
D: TRBD1
DNA: TGTGCCAGCAACTCAGGGGGCTATGGCTACACCTTC
CDR3: CASNSGGYGYTF

V: TRBV6-2/TRBV6-3
size: .
J: TRBJ1-1
D: .
DNA: TGTGCCAGCAGTGCCGGGGCATTGAACACTGAAGCTTTCTTT
CDR3: CASSAGALNTEAFF

V: TRBV5-5
size: .
J: TRBJ1-1
D: .
DNA: TGTGCCAGCAGCTTATGGAGGGGGATCGACACTGAAGCTTTCTTT
CDR3: CASSLWRGIDTEAFF

V: TRBV15
size: .
J: TRBJ2-7
D: .
DNA: TGTGCCACCAGCAGAGAAACAGGATCCTACGAGCAGTACTTC
CDR3: CATSRETGSYEQYF

V: TRBV6-5
size: .
J: TRBJ1-2
D: TRBD1
DNA: TGTGCCAGCAGTATAACAGGGGGGGGCTACACCTTC
CDR3: CASSITGGGYTF

V: TRBV13
size: .
J: TRBJ2-1
D: .
DNA: TGTGCCAGCAGCCCGTTTGGAGGGCGAAGCTCCTACAATGAGCAGTTCTTC
CDR3: CASSPFGGRSSYNEQFF

V: TRBV29-1
size: few
J: TRBJ1-3
D: .
DNA: TGCAGCGTTGAGGACAGCTTCTCTGGAAACACCATATATTTT
CDR3: CSVEDSFSGNTIYF

V: TRBV29-1
size: .
J: TRBJ1-1
D: TRBD1
DNA: TGCAGCGTACTACAGGGGAGAAGGGAAGCTTTCTTT
CDR3: CSVLQGRREAFF

V: TRBV6-6
size: .
J: TRBJ1-5
D: .
DNA: TGTGCCAGCACCTCAACAAATCAGCCCCAGCATTTT
CDR3: CASTSTNQPQHF

V: TRBV9
size: .
J: TRBJ2-5
D: .
DNA: TGTGCCAGCAGCGTAGCCCCGGGAGTTGGGGAGACCCAGTACTTC
CDR3: CASSVAPGVGETQYF

V: TRBV18
size: .
J: TRBJ2-5
D: TRBD2
DNA: TGTGCCAGCTCACCACTAGCGGGGGGCCAAGAGACCCAGTACTTC
CDR3: CASSPLAGGQETQYF

V: TRBV20-1
size: .
J: TRBJ2-5
D: .
DNA: TGCAGTGCTAGCGACGTCACGGCCCAGTACTTC
CDR3: CSASDVTAQYF

V: TRBV28
size: .
J: TRBJ1-6
D: .
DNA: TGTGCCAGCAGCGCTACCGACAGGTTCGCACGCTCCTATAATTCACCCCTCCACTTT
CDR3: CASSATDRFARSYNSPLHF

V: TRBV4-3
size: .
J: TRBJ1-3
D: .
DNA: TGCGCCAGCAGCCAAGGAGAGGGGCTAGGTGGAAACACCATATATTTT
CDR3: CASSQGEGLGGNTIYF

V: TRBV27
size: .
J: TRBJ1-2
D: .
DNA: TGTGCCAGCAGTTTAGCGGGGACCGACTATGGCTACACCTTC
CDR3: CASSLAGTDYGYTF

V: TRBV30
size: .
J: TRBJ2-7
D: TRBD2
DNA: TGTGCCTGGACTAGCGGGAGGTACGAGCAGTACTTC
CDR3: CAWTSGRYEQYF

V: TRBV9
size: .
J: TRBJ2-7
D: .
DNA: TGTGCCAGCAGCGCGAATTGGGACGGTTCCTACGAGCAGTACTTC
CDR3: CASSANWDGSYEQYF

V: TRBV19
size: .
J: TRBJ1-2
D: TRBD1
DNA: TGTGCCAGTAGTATCGGAGGGGGCAATGGCTACACCTTC
CDR3: CASSIGGGNGYTF

V: TRBV7-9
size: .
J: TRBJ1-6
D: .
DNA: TGTGCCAGCAGCTTAGCGGGGAATTCACCCCTCCACTTT
CDR3: CASSLAGNSPLHF

V: TRBV7-2
size: .
J: TRBJ1-5
D: TRBD1
DNA: TGTGCCAGCAGCTCTCGACAGGGTGATCAGCCCCAGCATTTT
CDR3: CASSSRQGDQPQHF

V: TRBV5-1
size: .
J: TRBJ2-3
D: TRBD2
DNA: TGCGCCAGCAGCTTCTCTAGCGGGAACCCCACAGATACGCAGTATTTT
CDR3: CASSFSSGNPTDTQYF

V: TRBV24-1
size: .
J: TRBJ2-3
D: TRBD2
DNA: TGTGCCACCTCTGTTAGCGGGGGCTCAGATACGCAGTATTTT
CDR3: CATSVSGGSDTQYF

V: TRBV14
size: .
J: TRBJ1-1
D: .
DNA: TGTGCCAGCAGCCAAAGGGGGAAAGCTTTCTTT
CDR3: CASSQRGKAFF

V: TRBV19
size: .
J: TRBJ1-2
D: TRBD1
DNA: TGTGCCACAGGACAGGGGCTAGATGGCTACACCTTC
CDR3: CATGQGLDGYTF

V: TRBV13
size: .
J: TRBJ1-5
D: .
DNA: TGTGCCAGCAGCTTAGGAATCAATCAGCCCCAGCATTTT
CDR3: CASSLGINQPQHF

V: TRBV7-9
size: .
J: TRBJ1-2
D: .
DNA: TGTGCCAGCAGCTCGGGACGACGGTACACCTTC
CDR3: CASSSGRRYTF

V: TRBV27
size: .
J: TRBJ2-6
D: TRBD1
DNA: TGTGCCAGCAGTCGAGGACAGGGGCTGGCTGGGGCCAACGTCCTGACTTTC
CDR3: CASSRGQGLAGANVLTF

V: TRBV6-2/TRBV6-3
size: few
J: TRBJ1-6
D: .
DNA: TGTGCCAGCAGTTACTCGATGGCAGACCATTCACCCCTCCACTTT
CDR3: CASSYSMADHSPLHF

V: TRBV3-1/TRBV3-2
size: .
J: TRBJ2-3
D: .
DNA: TGTGCCAGCAGCCAAGGGACTCAAAGGGGGTATTTT
CDR3: CASSQGTQRGYF